Sequencing of this TCR beta chain was carried out in a study of Graves' ophthalmopathy and Graves' hyperthyroidism. Study overall: Researchers obtained peripheral blood at initial diagnosis, before any treatment had begun.

Amplified material comprised TCR beta CDR3 regions derived from RNA transcripts. Amplification began with first-round RT-PCR using HTBI primers, then second-round multiplex PCR was performed. Using its own MiXCR run on the multiplex PCR reads, TCRdb lists one record per CDR3 protein. The sample contains 170,000 or so distinct CDR3 sequences, 37% of which appear only once. Study-wide findings and caveats: The 13-signature model separated ophthalmopathy from stable hyperthyroidism at over 85% sensitivity and about 81% specificity. With a specificity of around 76% and a sensitivity of around 70%, the model predicted ophthalmopathy progression.

About this clonotype itself: What it recognizes is unknown.

V lost 6 bases, J lost 3 bases, and 11 bases lay in between. CDR1 and CDR2 (germline): ENHRY, SYGVKD. CDR3 length equals 13 residues. Orbital computed tomography, together with clinical symptoms, serum thyroxine, TRAb and thyroid ultrasound, was used for diagnosis. The chain uses TRBV10-3 and TRBJ1-2; D not certain. Sequencing input: peripheral blood. The source of this sequence is a woman between 40 and 50 years old with Graves' ophthalmopathy. The DNA for the CDR3 is TGTGCCATCAGGGATCAGCTGGACTATGGCTACACCTTC. The encoded protein is CAIRDQLDYGYTF.